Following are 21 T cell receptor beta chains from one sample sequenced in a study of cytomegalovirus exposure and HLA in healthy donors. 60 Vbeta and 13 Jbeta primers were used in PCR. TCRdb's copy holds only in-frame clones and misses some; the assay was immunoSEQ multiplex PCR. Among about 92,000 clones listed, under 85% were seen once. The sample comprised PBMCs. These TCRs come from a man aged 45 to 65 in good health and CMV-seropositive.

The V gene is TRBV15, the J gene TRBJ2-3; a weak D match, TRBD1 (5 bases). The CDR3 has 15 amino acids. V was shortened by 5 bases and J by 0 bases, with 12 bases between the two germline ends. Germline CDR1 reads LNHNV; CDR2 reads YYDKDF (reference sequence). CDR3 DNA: TGTGCCACCAGCGAGAATCAGGGAAGCACAGATACGCAGTATTTT. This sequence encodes CATSENQGSTDTQYF.

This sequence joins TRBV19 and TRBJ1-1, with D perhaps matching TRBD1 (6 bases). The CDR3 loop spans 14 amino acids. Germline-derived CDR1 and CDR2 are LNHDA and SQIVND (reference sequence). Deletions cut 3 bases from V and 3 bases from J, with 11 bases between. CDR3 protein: CASSIRGKHTEAFF. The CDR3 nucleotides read TGTGCCAGTAGTATCAGGGGTAAGCACACTGAAGCTTTCTTT.

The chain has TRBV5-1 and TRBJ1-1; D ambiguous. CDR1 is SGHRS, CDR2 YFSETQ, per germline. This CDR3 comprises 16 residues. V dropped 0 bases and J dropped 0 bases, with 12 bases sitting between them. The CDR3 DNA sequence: TGCGCCAGCAGCTTGGCACGAGGCAGTTTGAACACTGAAGCTTTCTTT. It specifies CASSLARGSLNTEAFF.

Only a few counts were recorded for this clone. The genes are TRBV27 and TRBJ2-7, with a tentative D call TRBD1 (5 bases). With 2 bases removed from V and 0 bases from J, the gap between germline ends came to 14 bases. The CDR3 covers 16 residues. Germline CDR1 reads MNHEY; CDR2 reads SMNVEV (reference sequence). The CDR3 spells CASSLVAGLTSYEQYF. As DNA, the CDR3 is TGTGCCAGCAGTTTAGTTGCAGGGTTAACCTCCTACGAGCAGTACTTC.

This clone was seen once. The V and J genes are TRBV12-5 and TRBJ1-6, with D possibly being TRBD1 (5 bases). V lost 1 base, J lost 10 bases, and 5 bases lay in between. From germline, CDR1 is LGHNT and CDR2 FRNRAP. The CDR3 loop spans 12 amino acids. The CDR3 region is CASGLEGSPLHF. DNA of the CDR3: TGTGCTAGTGGTTTGGAGGGGTCACCCCTCCACTTT. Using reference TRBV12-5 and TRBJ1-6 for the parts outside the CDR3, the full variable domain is DARVTQTPRHKVTEMGQEVTMRCQPILGHNTVFWYRQTMMQGLELLAYFRNRAPLDDSGMPKDRFSAEMPDATLATLKIQPSEPRDSAVYFCASGLEGSPLHFGNGTRLTVT.

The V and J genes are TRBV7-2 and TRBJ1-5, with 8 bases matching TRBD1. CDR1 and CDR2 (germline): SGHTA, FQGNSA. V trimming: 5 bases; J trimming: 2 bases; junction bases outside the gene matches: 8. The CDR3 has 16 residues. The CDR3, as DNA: TGTGCCAGCAGCCCGAGGACAGGGACCCGCAATCAGCCCCAGCATTTT. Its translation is CASSPRTGTRNQPQHF.

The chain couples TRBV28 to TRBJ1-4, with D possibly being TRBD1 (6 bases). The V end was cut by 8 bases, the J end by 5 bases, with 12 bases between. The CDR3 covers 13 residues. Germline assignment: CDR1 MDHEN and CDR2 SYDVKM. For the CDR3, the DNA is TGTGCCAGCTGGGGGAGGGGGAATGAAAAACTGTTTTTT. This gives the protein CASWGRGNEKLFF.

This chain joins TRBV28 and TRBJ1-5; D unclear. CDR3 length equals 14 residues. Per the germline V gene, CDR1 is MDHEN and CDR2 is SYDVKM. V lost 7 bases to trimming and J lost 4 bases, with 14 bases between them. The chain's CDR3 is CASNTPSGNQPQHF. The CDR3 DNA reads TGTGCCAGCAATACCCCTTCCGGGAATCAGCCCCAGCATTTT. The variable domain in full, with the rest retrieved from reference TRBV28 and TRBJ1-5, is DVKVTQSSRYLVKRTGEKVFLECVQDMDHENMFWYRQDPGLGLRLIYFSYDVKMKEKGDIPEGYSVSREKKERFSLILESASTNQTSMYLCASNTPSGNQPQHFGDGTRLSIL.

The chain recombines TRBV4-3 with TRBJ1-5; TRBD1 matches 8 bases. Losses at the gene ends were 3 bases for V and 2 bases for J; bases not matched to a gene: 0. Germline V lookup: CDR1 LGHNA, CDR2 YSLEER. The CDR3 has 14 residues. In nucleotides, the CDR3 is TGCGCCAGCAGCCAGACAGGGGGCAATCAGCCCCAGCATTTT. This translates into CASSQTGGNQPQHF.

The DNA of the CDR3 is TGTGCCAGCAGTCCACCCTATACAGGGTATCAGGGCTACACCTTC. Its protein product is CASSPPYTGYQGYTF. The chain links TRBV27 to TRBJ1-2; D may be TRBD1 (6 bases). Between the trimmed V and J ends, which lost 5 bases and 8 bases, there was a span of 21 bases. The CDR3 sequence is 15 residues long. Germline CDR1 reads MNHEY; CDR2 reads SMNVEV (reference sequence).

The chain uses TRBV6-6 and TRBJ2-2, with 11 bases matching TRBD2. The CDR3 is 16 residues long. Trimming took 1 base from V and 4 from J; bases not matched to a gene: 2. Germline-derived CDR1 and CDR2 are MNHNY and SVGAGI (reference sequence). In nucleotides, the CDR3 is TGTGCCAGCAGTTACTTAGCGGGGGGGCTCACCGGGGAGCTGTTTTTT. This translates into CASSYLAGGLTGELFF.

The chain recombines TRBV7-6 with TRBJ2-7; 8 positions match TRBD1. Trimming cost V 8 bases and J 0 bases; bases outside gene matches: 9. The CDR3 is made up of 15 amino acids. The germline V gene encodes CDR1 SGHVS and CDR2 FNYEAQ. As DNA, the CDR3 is TGTGCCAGCTCCCAAGCAGGGGGCCTCTCCTACGAGCAGTACTTC. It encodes CASSQAGGLSYEQYF.

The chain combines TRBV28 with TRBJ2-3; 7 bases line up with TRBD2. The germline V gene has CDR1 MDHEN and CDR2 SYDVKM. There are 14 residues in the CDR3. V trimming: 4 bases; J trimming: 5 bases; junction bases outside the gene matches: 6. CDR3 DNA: TGTGCCAGCAGTTCCAGACCGGGGGGAGATACGCAGTATTTT. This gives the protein CASSSRPGGDTQYF.

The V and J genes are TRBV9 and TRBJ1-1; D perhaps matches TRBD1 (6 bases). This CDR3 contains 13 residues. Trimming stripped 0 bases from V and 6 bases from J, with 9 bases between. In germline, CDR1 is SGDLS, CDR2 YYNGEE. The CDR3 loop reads CASSVVDSAEAFF. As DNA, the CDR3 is TGTGCCAGCAGCGTAGTGGACAGCGCTGAAGCTTTCTTT. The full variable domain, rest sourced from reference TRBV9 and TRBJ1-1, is DSGVTQTPKHLITATGQRVTLRCSPRSGDLSVYWYQQSLDQGLQFLIQYYNGEERAKGNILERFSAQQFPDLHSELNLSSLELGDSALYFCASSVVDSAEAFFGQGTRLTVV.

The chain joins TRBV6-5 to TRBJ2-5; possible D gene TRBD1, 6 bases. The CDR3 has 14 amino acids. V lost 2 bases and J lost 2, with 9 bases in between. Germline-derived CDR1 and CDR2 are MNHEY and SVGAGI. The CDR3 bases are TGTGCCAGCAGTTACGGCACAGGGCAAGAGACCCAGTACTTC. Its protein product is CASSYGTGQETQYF.

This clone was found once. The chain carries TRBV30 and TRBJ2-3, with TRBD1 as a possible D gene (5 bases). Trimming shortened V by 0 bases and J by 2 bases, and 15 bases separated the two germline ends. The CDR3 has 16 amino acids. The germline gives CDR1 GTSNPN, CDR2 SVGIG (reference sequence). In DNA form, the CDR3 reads TGTGCCTGGAGTGTAGTAGGACAACAATCCACAGATACGCAGTATTTT. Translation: CAWSVVGQQSTDTQYF.

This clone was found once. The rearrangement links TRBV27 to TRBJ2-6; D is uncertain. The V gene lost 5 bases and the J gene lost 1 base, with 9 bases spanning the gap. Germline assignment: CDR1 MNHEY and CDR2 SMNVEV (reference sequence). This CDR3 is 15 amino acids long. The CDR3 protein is CASSPLRSGANVLTF. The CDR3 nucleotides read TGTGCCAGCAGTCCCCTCCGGTCTGGGGCCAACGTCCTGACTTTC.

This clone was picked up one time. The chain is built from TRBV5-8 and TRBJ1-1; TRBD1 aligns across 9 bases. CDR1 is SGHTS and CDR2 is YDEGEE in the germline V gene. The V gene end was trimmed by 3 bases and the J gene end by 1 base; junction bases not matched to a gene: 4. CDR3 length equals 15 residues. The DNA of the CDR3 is TGTGCCAGCAGCTCGACAGGGGGGTGGAACACTGAAGCTTTCTTT. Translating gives CASSSTGGWNTEAFF.

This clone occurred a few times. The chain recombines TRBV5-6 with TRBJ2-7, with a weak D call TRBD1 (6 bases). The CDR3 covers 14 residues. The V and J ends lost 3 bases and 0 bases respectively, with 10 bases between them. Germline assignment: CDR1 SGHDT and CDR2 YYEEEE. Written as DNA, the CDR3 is TGTGCCAGCAGCTCGGCGGACAGCTCCTACGAGCAGTACTTC. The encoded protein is CASSSADSSYEQYF.

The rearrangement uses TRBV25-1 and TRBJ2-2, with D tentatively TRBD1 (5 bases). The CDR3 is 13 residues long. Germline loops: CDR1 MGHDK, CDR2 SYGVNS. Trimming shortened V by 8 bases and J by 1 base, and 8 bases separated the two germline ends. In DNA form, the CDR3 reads TGTGCCAGCCGGACAATGAACACCGGGGAGCTGTTTTTT. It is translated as CASRTMNTGELFF.

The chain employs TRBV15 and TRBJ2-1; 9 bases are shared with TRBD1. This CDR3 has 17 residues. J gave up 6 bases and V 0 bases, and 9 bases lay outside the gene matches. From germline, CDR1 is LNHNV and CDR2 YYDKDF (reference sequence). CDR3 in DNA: TGTGCCACCAGCAGAGATTCGGGGGGACAGGGATTCAATGAGCAGTTCTTC. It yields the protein CATSRDSGGQGFNEQFF.